These T cell receptor beta chains were read from a single sample in a study of control samples from healthy donors and cancer patients. The repertoire was sequenced with immunoSEQ multiplex PCR; TCRdb's copy has only in-frame clones and lacks some. The sample gives some 150,000 clones, approximately 94% of which show up once; around 13% is in the top ten. Sequenced material: blood. The receptors shown here come from a man in his forties in good health. Each CDR3 is given with its conserved first and last residue. The order of the fields is D gene, V gene, clone size, J gene, CDR3 DNA, CDR3 protein. A D gene is named only where the DNA matches it firmly. Expanded clones are given a class, and other clones once, few, many or no size at all.

-	TRBV6-5	-	TRBJ1-1	TGTGCCAGCAGTTATTTTCAGGGGAAAGCTTTCTTT	CASSYFQGKAFF
-	TRBV11-3	-	TRBJ2-2	TGTGCCAGCAGTAACGCCTCCCGGGGATTGGGCGGGGAGCTGTTTTTT	CASSNASRGLGGELFF
TRBD1	TRBV6-5	-	TRBJ1-2	TGTGCCAGCAGTTACTCGGCAGGGGGCAGAATAGGTGGCTACACCTTC	CASSYSAGGRIGGYTF
-	TRBV6-5	-	TRBJ1-1	TGTGCCAGCACCTGGGGCAGGGGGAACACTGAAGCTTTCTTT	CASTWGRGNTEAFF
-	TRBV7-9	once	TRBJ1-2	TGTGCCAGCAGCTTAGTGGCGGGGCTAGCTAACTATGGCTACACCTTC	CASSLVAGLANYGYTF
-	TRBV12-3/TRBV12-4	-	TRBJ2-1	TGTGCCAGCAGTTATCAGGGCGGTGAGCAGTTCTTC	CASSYQGGEQFF
-	TRBV6-1	-	TRBJ1-2	TGTGCCAGCAGTGAATTGGACTCTCTCGGGCCTTATGGCTACACCTTC	CASSELDSLGPYGYTF
-	TRBV11-2	-	TRBJ2-6	TGTGCCAGCAGCTCCCGGACGGTGGAGGCCAACGTCCTGACTTTC	CASSSRTVEANVLTF
TRBD1	TRBV5-1	-	TRBJ2-4	TGCGCCAGCAGCGCGATCCCGGGACAGGGGCCCCCTACGACTCAGTACTTC	CASSAIPGQGPPTTQYF
-	TRBV9	-	TRBJ1-2	TGTGCCAGCAGCGTAGATTCGGGCAGGGGTCCCTATGGCTACACCTTC	CASSVDSGRGPYGYTF
TRBD1	TRBV10-3	-	TRBJ1-6	TGTGCCATCGGAGACAGGGAGGCGAGTATCGGGTCACCCCTCCACTTT	CAIGDREASIGSPLHF
-	TRBV2	-	TRBJ1-5	TGTGCCAGCACAGGAGAGTCCAATCAGCCCCAGCATTTT	CASTGESNQPQHF
-	TRBV5-6	-	TRBJ1-1	TGTGCCAGCAGCGGGTGGAACACTGAAGCTTTCTTT	CASSGWNTEAFF
TRBD2	TRBV5-1	-	TRBJ2-4	TGCGCCAGCAGCTTGGGGCTACTAGCGGACCATAAGAGGGGAAACATTCAGTACTTC	CASSLGLLADHKRGNIQYF
-	TRBV24-1	-	TRBJ2-5	TGTGCCACCAGTGACCTCTTGGAGACCCAGTACTTC	CATSDLLETQYF
-	TRBV5-7	-	TRBJ1-6	TGTGCCAGGATACAAGGGCCCCACTTT	CARIQGPHF
-	TRBV2	-	TRBJ2-1	TGTGCCAGCAGTGAGCTGGGGACCTCCTACAATGAGCAGTTCTTC	CASSELGTSYNEQFF
-	TRBV28	-	TRBJ1-2	TGTGCCAGCAGTTCGACAACCAACTATGGCTACACCTTC	CASSSTTNYGYTF
-	TRBV30	-	TRBJ1-2	TGTGCCTGGGGTTCAGGACAGCCCTATGGCTACACCTTC	CAWGSGQPYGYTF
-	TRBV2	-	TRBJ2-3	TGTGCCTCCCAAGGGAGGGCAGGGGTGTCTTCTACGTATTTT	CASQGRAGVSSTYF
TRBD2	TRBV11-3	-	TRBJ2-1	TGTGCCAGCAGCTTACTAGCGGGGGGACACAATGAGCAGTTCTTC	CASSLLAGGHNEQFF